This entry is about one T cell receptor beta chain. Antigen unknown. The authors ran the assay at deep level. Sequencing used immunoSEQ multiplex PCR; TCRdb keeps in-frame clones, though not all of them. The repertoire consists of about 2,200,000 clones, with roughly 91% occurring once and the leading ten covering around 1.7%. The CDR3 sequence is 15 residues long. V was trimmed by 6 bases and J by 5 bases, leaving 19 bases between them. Germline V gives CDR1 MNHEY, CDR2 SVGAGI. This sample is part of a study of shared clonotypes between healthy human individuals. CD45RO-negative, CCR7-positively selected cells formed the naive CD8 fraction, excluding terminally differentiated effector memory CD45RA+ cells. Study-wide results and limits: Enrolling few donors narrowed the genetic and exposure-history diversity that was represented.

Sequencing was done on a sample of naive CD8+ T cells from PBMCs. This chain links TRBV6-5 with TRBJ1-2; D gene unclear. The TCR comes from a young man in good health. Some clones in this sample may be carry-over from other donors' samples. CDR3 region: CASSPQYRLAYGYTF. Written as DNA, the CDR3 is TGTGCCAGCAGCCCCCAATACCGGCTTGCTTATGGCTACACCTTC.